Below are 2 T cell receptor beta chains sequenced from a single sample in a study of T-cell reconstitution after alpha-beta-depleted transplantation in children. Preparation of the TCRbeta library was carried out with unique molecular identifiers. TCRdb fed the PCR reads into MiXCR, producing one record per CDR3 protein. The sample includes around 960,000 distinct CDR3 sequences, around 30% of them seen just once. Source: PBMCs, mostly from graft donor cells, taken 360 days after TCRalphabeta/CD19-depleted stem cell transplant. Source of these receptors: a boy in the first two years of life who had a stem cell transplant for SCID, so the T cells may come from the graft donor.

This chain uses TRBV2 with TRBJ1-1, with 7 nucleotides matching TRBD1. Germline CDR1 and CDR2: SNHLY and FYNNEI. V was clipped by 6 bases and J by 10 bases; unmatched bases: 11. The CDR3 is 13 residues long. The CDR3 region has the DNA TGTGCCAGCAGGTGGACAGGTCAGGTCGGAGCTTTCTTT. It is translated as CASRWTGQVGAFF.

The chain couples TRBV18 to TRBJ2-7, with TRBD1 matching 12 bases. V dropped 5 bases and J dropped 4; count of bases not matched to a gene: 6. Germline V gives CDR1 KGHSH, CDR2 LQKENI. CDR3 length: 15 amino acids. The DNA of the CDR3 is TGTGCCAGCTCAACCCGGGACAGGGGGCAGTACGAGCAGTACTTC. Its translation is CASSTRDRGQYEQYF.